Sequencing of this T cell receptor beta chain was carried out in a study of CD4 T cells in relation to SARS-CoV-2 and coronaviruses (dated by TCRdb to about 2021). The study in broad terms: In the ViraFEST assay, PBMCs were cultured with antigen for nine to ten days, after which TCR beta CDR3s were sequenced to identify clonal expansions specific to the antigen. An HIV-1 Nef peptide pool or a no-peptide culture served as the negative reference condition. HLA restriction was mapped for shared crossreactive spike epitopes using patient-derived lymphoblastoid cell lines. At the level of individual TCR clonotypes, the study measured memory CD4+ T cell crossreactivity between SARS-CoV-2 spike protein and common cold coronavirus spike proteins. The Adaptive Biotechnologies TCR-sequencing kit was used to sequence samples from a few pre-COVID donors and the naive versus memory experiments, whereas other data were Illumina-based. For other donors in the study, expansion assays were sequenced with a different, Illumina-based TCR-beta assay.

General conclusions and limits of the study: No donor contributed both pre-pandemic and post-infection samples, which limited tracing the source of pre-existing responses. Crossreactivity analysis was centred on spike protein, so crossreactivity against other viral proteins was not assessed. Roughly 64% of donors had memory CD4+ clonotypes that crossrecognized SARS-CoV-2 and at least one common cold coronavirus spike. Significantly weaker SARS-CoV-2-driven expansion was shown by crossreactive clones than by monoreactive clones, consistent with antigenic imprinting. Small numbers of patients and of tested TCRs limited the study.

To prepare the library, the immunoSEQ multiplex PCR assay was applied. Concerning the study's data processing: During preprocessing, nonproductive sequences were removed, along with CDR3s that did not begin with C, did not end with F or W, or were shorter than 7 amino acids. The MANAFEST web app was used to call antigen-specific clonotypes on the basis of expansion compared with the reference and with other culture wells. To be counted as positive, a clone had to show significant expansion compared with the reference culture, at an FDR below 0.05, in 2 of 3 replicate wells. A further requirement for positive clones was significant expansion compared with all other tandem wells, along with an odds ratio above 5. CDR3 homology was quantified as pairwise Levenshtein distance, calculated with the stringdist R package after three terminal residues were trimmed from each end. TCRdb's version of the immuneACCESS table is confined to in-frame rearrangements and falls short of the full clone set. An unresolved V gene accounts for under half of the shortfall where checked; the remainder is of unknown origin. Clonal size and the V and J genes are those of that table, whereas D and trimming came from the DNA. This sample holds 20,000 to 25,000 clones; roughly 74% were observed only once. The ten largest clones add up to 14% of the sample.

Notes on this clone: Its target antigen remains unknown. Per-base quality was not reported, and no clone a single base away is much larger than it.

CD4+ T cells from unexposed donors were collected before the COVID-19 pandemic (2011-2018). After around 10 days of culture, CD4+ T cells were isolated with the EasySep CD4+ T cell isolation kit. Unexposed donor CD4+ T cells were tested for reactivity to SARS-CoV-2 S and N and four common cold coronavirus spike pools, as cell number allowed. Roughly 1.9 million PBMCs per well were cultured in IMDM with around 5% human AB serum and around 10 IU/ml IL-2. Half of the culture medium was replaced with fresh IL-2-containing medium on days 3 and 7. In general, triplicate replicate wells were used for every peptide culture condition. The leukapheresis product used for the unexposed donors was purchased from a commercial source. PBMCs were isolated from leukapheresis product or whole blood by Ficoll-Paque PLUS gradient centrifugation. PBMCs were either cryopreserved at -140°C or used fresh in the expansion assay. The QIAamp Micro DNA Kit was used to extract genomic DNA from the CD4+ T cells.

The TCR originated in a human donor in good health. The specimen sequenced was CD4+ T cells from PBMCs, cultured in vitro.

The CDR3 region reads CASSVLTSGIYNEQFF. The DNA is as follows: TGTGCCAGCAGCGTCCTGACTAGCGGGATCTACAATGAGCAGTTCTTC. Recombination joined TRBV25-1 with TRBJ2-1; TRBD2 aligns with 11 central bases. From its cysteine to its phenylalanine, the CDR3 spans 16 amino acids. Just CDR3 DNA is preserved here, 48 bases in frame from base 1. CDR1 MGHDK and CDR2 SYGVNS are derived from the germline V gene. Trimming leaves V shorter by 6 bases and J shorter by 3 bases, with the junction holding 7 bases beyond the gene matches.